This T cell receptor beta chain originates from a study of cytomegalovirus exposure and HLA in healthy donors. The germline gives CDR1 SGDLS, CDR2 YYNGEE. CDR3 length equals 12 residues. Trimming took 3 bases from V and 7 from J, leaving 7 bases between them. Primers included in the PCR were 60 Vbeta and 13 Jbeta primers. Measured with immunoSEQ multiplex PCR; TCRdb has only the in-frame clones, and not every one. The sample consists of approximately 150,000 clones, roughly four fifths of them appearing once. This chain joins TRBV9 and TRBJ1-4, with TRBD1 as a possible D gene (5 bases). This TCR was sampled from a man in his late teens or twenties in good health and CMV-seropositive. What was sequenced was PBMCs. The CDR3 nucleotides are TGTGCCAGCAGCGGAAGGGGTGAAAAACTGTTTTTT. Amino acids: CASSGRGEKLFF.